This TCR beta chain was sequenced during a study of cytotoxic CD8 clonotypes in ibrutinib-treated CLL. The wider study: Responses comprised about 25 partial and 2 complete; at median about 71 months, 14 remained remitted and around 12 progressed. Across samples, productive templates numbered a few hundred thousand and productive rearrangements reached about 98,000 on average. Study-wide findings and caveats: The public clonotypes identified were infrequent and showed contraction or stability on treatment. Age-matched healthy donor levels were exceeded by baseline clonality, which tracked circulating CD8+ T-cell counts.

Profiling relied on immunoSEQ multiplex PCR, and the TCRdb table lists in-frame clones only, not all of them. The sample lists fewer than 70,000 clones; approximately 75% were seen once. The CDR3 is 17 amino acids. Trimming took 0 bases from V and 3 from J; bases not matched to a gene: 8. The V gene's germline CDR1 is SGHRS and CDR2 YFSETQ. On this clone: What it binds is not known.

Sequencing was performed on PBMCs, taken after 12 months of ibrutinib treatment. The chain has TRBV5-1 and TRBJ2-5; the match to TRBD2 covers 10 bases. The receptor was isolated from a human donor with chronic lymphocytic leukemia. The CDR3 DNA is TGCGCCAGCAGCTTGGCCGGGGGACTAGCGACGAAAGAGACCCAGTACTTC. Protein sequence: CASSLAGGLATKETQYF.